This T cell receptor beta chain is from a study of blood T cell repertoires in COVID-19. About the research overall: There were acute and convalescent COVID-19 samples, and they came from the United States, Italy and Spain.

In germline, CDR1 is MNHGY, CDR2 SVAAGI. CDR3 length: 14 amino acids. The junction had 8 bases not matched to a gene; V was cut back by 7 bases and J by 3 bases. TCRdb keeps only in-frame clones here, not all; method: immunoSEQ multiplex PCR. The table records approximately 280,000 clones, roughly 84% of them present only once. The Seattle patients joined while their infection was active and were tracked longitudinally afterward. The TCR was taken from a human donor with COVID-19, enrolled during active disease. The donor label of this sample is uncertain. Sequencing used peripheral blood. The rearrangement uses TRBV6-9 and TRBJ2-7; TRBD2 matches at 8 bases. This CDR3 is CASMCGRYLYEQYF. CDR3 nucleotide sequence: TGTGCCAGCATGTGCGGGAGGTATCTCTACGAGCAGTACTTC.